This entry lists 25 T cell receptor beta chains sequenced from one sample in a study of blood T cells in healthy people across ages (dated by TCRdb to the mid-2010s). Library creation used 5' RACE. These reads were obtained on an Illumina HiSeq 2500. The second PCR ran for about 7 to 11 cycles and used a J-beta primer mix along with a sample-barcoded 5' primer. In TCRdb, the public reads were trimmed at Q25 with fastp and aligned with MiXCR, with productive beta chains retained. Each record represents a unique CDR3 protein, reported with the most common genes and DNA among its rows. For this sample there are 600,000 to 900,000 distinct CDR3 sequences; roughly 24% appear just once. The ten largest clones represent roughly 3.1% of the sample. Another study also made use of these data, one on T cells of mothers and their children.

Source material: blood. Receptors originate from a boy aged 10-17 years in good health.

This rearrangement joins TRBV7-9 to TRBJ2-1; 7 bases map to TRBD2. The junction had 3 bases not matched to a gene; V was cut back by 1 base and J by 0 bases. The V gene's germline CDR1 is SEHNR and CDR2 FQNEAQ (reference sequence). CDR3 length equals 16 residues. Written as DNA, the CDR3 is TGTGCCAGCAGCTTAGAGGCTAGCGGCTCCTACAATGAGCAGTTCTTC. This translates into CASSLEASGSYNEQFF. The entire variable domain, with the rest obtained from reference TRBV7-9 and TRBJ2-1, is as follows: DTGVSQNPRHKITKRGQNVTFRCDPISEHNRLYWYRQTLGQGPEFLTYFQNEAQLEKSRLLSDRFSAERPKGSFSTLEIQRTEQGDSAMYLCASSLEASGSYNEQFFGPGTRLTVL.

The chain combines TRBV6-2 or TRBV6-3 with TRBJ1-1; tentatively, D is TRBD1 (6 bases). The CDR3 runs 13 residues. The V gene's germline CDR1 is MNHEY and CDR2 SVGEGT. V lost 6 bases and J lost 7, with 15 bases in between. In DNA form, the CDR3 reads TGTGCCAGCAGGGACGGGACATCCGGTGAAGCTTTCTTT. Translation gives CASRDGTSGEAFF.

This chain connects TRBV15 to TRBJ1-2, with D unclear. This CDR3 comprises 15 residues. The germline gives CDR1 LNHNV, CDR2 YYDKDF (reference sequence). Trimming removed 5 bases at V and 0 bases at J, with 13 bases between. The DNA for the CDR3 is TGTGCCACCAGCTTCGGCCGGGATCCTAACTATGGCTACACCTTC. It encodes CATSFGRDPNYGYTF.

The sample holds a few counts of this clonotype. V gene TRBV18 combines with J gene TRBJ2-4, with D possibly being TRBD1 or TRBD2 (5 bases each). The V end lost 10 bases, the J end lost 3 bases, and 13 bases lay between the germline ends. In germline, CDR1 is KGHSH, CDR2 LQKENI. The CDR3 extends over 13 amino acids. CDR3 nucleotide sequence: TGTGCCAATACCGGGGACGACAAAAACATTCAGTACTTC. Protein product: CANTGDDKNIQYF.

This clonotype was seen once. V gene TRBV5-1 combines with J gene TRBJ2-7; 10 nucleotides match TRBD2. Germline CDR1 reads SGHRS; CDR2 reads YFSETQ. V shed 0 bases, J shed 1 base, and the junction held 4 bases outside the gene matches. This CDR3 has 16 amino acids. The CDR3 DNA is TGCGCCAGCAGCTTGGCCACTAGCGGGGAGTCCTACGAGCAGTACTTC. Amino acid sequence: CASSLATSGESYEQYF. Looking up the rest from reference TRBV5-1 and TRBJ2-7 gives the full variable domain: KAGVTQTPRYLIKTRGQQVTLSCSPISGHRSVSWYQQTPGQGLQFLFEYFSETQRNKGNFPGRFSGRQFSNSRSEMNVSTLELGDSALYLCASSLATSGESYEQYFGPGTRLTVT.

In its sample, this clonotype was seen a few times. This chain uses TRBV7-9 with TRBJ1-2; TRBD1 is a possible D gene (5 bases). Between the trimmed V and J ends, which lost 5 bases and 1 base, there was a span of 20 bases. CDR1 SEHNR and CDR2 FQNEAQ come from the germline V gene (reference sequence). The CDR3 extends over 17 amino acids. This chain's CDR3 is CASSRRDGDQINYGYTF. The CDR3 DNA reads TGTGCCAGCAGCCGCCGGGACGGGGACCAAATTAACTATGGCTACACCTTC. The whole variable domain, filled in from reference TRBV7-9 and TRBJ1-2, reads DTGVSQNPRHKITKRGQNVTFRCDPISEHNRLYWYRQTLGQGPEFLTYFQNEAQLEKSRLLSDRFSAERPKGSFSTLEIQRTEQGDSAMYLCASSRRDGDQINYGYTFGSGTRLTVV.

This chain links TRBV10-3 with TRBJ1-3, with no clear D. In germline, CDR1 is ENHRY, CDR2 SYGVKD. CDR3 length: 15 amino acids. The germline V and J ends were trimmed by 4 bases and 0 bases, with 10 bases remaining between them. CDR3 loop: CAISGGSYSGNTIYF. DNA of the CDR3: TGTGCCATCAGTGGGGGTTCGTACTCTGGAAACACCATATATTTT.

This clonotype has more than one count but fewer than ten. This chain joins TRBV5-1 and TRBJ1-3; tentative D call: TRBD1 (6 bases). The CDR3 is made up of 15 amino acids. V gave up 0 bases and J gave up 3 bases, with 10 bases separating them. Germline V lookup: CDR1 SGHRS, CDR2 YFSETQ. The CDR3 protein is CASSLADRSGNTIYF. Written as DNA, the CDR3 is TGCGCCAGCAGCTTGGCCGACAGGAGTGGAAACACCATATATTTT.

The rearrangement links TRBV7-9 to TRBJ1-2; TRBD1 matches at 10 bases. This CDR3 has 14 residues. J lost 8 bases, V lost 5 bases, and 8 bases had no gene match. Looked up from germline, CDR1 is SEHNR and CDR2 is FQNEAQ (reference sequence). The DNA for the CDR3 is TGTGCCAGCAGCGCCCCGACAGGGGGCGGCGGCTACACCTTC. Its protein product is CASSAPTGGGGYTF.

The V call is TRBV12-3 or TRBV12-4, the J call TRBJ1-4; TRBD1 aligns across 7 bases. There are 14 residues in the CDR3. Trimming removed 4 bases from V and 8 bases from J; junction bases left unmatched: 7. The CDR3 region is CASSSDREREKLFF. Written as DNA, the CDR3 is TGTGCCAGCAGTTCCGACAGGGAGAGGGAAAAACTGTTTTTT.

The chain is built from TRBV7-9 and TRBJ1-1; tentative D call: TRBD1 (5 bases). The CDR3 length is 16 residues. V lost 7 bases, J lost 1 base, and 19 bases lay in between. Per germline, CDR1 SEHNR and CDR2 FQNEAQ (reference sequence). The CDR3 DNA sequence: TGTGCCAGCACCCCCGGGCGGGGGAAGTCGAACACTGAAGCTTTCTTT. This translates into CASTPGRGKSNTEAFF.

In its sample, this clonotype was seen a few times. The V call is TRBV25-1, the J call TRBJ2-1, with 11 bases aligning to TRBD2. The germline V gene encodes CDR1 MGHDK and CDR2 SYGVNS. V trimming: 6 bases; J trimming: 5 bases; junction bases outside the gene matches: 6. CDR3 length: 15 residues. CDR3 in DNA: TGTGCCAGCAGGATTAGCGGGGGGGCTAACAATGAGCAGTTCTTC. Translated: CASRISGGANNEQFF.

About this clonotype itself: This is likely a read error, given that the CDR3 carries no conserved phenylalanine or tryptophan at its end. The V gene is TRBV7-6, the J gene TRBJ1-1; tentatively, D is TRBD1 (6 bases). V lost 8 bases to trimming and J lost 1 base, with 11 bases between them. The length of the CDR3 is 13 residues. The V gene's germline CDR1 is SGHVS and CDR2 FNYEAQ. This CDR3 reads CASAPGQNTEAFL. The CDR3 nucleotides read TGTGCCAGCGCGCCGGGACAGAACACTGAAGCTTTCCTT.

V and J are TRBV25-1 and TRBJ1-2; 8 bases are a match to TRBD1. The CDR3 length is 13 residues. Germline V gene data show CDR1 as MGHDK and CDR2 as SYGVNS. J gave up 5 bases and V 6 bases, and 5 bases lay outside the gene matches. CDR3 amino acids: CASSEQGGYGYTF. The CDR3 bases are TGTGCCAGCAGCGAACAGGGGGGTTATGGCTACACCTTC.

This clonotype was detected a few times. The rearrangement links TRBV11-2 to TRBJ2-5; the D call may be TRBD1 or TRBD2 (5 bases each). The germline V gene has CDR1 SGHAT and CDR2 FQNNGV. V was shortened by 5 bases and J by 2 bases, with 18 bases between the two germline ends. This CDR3 spans 16 amino acids. CDR3 residues: CASSKNSGTQQETQYF. CDR3 coding DNA: TGTGCCAGCAGCAAAAACTCCGGGACGCAACAAGAGACCCAGTACTTC.

The rearrangement links TRBV20-1 to TRBJ2-1; 9 positions match TRBD2. Germline CDR1 reads DFQATT; CDR2 reads SNEGSKA (reference sequence). V trimming: 6 bases; J trimming: 3 bases; junction bases outside the gene matches: 9. CDR3 size: 15 residues. The CDR3 loop is CSALRGRAVYNEQFF. The CDR3 DNA sequence: TGCAGTGCGCTCCGCGGGAGGGCGGTCTACAATGAGCAGTTCTTC.

The chain couples TRBV7-2 to TRBJ2-3; tentative D call: TRBD1 (6 bases). The CDR3 loop spans 14 amino acids. V was trimmed by 6 bases and J by 6 bases, leaving 16 bases between them. Germline assignment: CDR1 SGHTA and CDR2 FQGNSA. CDR3 DNA: TGTGCCAGCAGTTCCCGACAGGTTCGGGATACGCAGTATTTT. It specifies CASSSRQVRDTQYF.

The rearrangement links TRBV4-3 to TRBJ2-2; 10 nucleotides align to TRBD1. The CDR3 sequence is 18 residues long. V lost 0 bases, J lost 4 bases, and 8 bases stayed unmatched. Germline V gene lookup returns CDR1 LGHNA and CDR2 YSLEER. The CDR3 loop is CASSQEQIRTGGTGELFF. The CDR3 DNA follows: TGCGCCAGCAGCCAAGAACAAATTAGGACAGGGGGCACCGGGGAGCTGTTTTTT.

This clonotype was detected only a few times. The chain carries TRBV7-2 and TRBJ2-7, with D maybe TRBD2 (6 bases). Trimming removed 4 bases from V and 3 bases from J, with 16 bases in between. From germline, CDR1 is SGHTA and CDR2 FQGNSA. The CDR3 totals 15 residues. CDR3 sequence: CASSSGGGFYYEQYF. The DNA of the CDR3 is TGTGCCAGCAGCTCCGGGGGAGGATTTTACTACGAGCAGTACTTC.

This clonotype was seen once. This chain's CDR3 is CASSPTRGRNTEAFF. CDR3 in DNA: TGTGCCAGCAGCCCTACAAGGGGTAGGAACACTGAAGCTTTCTTT. V gene TRBV11-2 combines with J gene TRBJ1-1, with a possible D match to TRBD1 (5 bases). V lost 5 bases and J 1 base, leaving 14 bases between the germline ends. The germline V gene encodes CDR1 SGHAT and CDR2 FQNNGV. The length of the CDR3 is 15 residues.

The V call is TRBV20-1, the J call TRBJ2-3; 9 nucleotides align to TRBD2. Trimming at V came to 5 bases and at J to 2 bases, leaving 5 bases not matched to a gene. Germline CDR1 is DFQATT and CDR2 is SNEGSKA (reference sequence). The CDR3 covers 14 residues. CDR3 loop: CSALTSGNTDTQYF. CDR3 DNA: TGCAGTGCTTTGACTAGCGGCAACACAGATACGCAGTATTTT.

The sample holds a few counts of this clonotype. The chain couples TRBV5-1 to TRBJ2-5; D gene ambiguous. The CDR3 loop spans 15 amino acids. V gave up 1 base and J gave up 3 bases, with 13 bases separating them. CDR1 SGHRS and CDR2 YFSETQ come from the germline V gene. CDR3 bases: TGCGCCAGCAGCTTGAGCCCCCAACGGGAAGAGACCCAGTACTTC. The encoded protein is CASSLSPQREETQYF.

The rearrangement links TRBV12-3 or TRBV12-4 to TRBJ2-3, with D maybe TRBD1 (8 bases). Trimming stripped 6 bases from V and 4 bases from J, with 20 bases between. The CDR3 has 16 amino acids. CDR3 region: CASRQLNRGRADTQYF. DNA for the CDR3: TGTGCCAGCAGACAACTCAACAGGGGGAGGGCAGATACGCAGTATTTT.

The sample holds a few counts of this clonotype. The chain uses TRBV20-1 and TRBJ2-7; perhaps TRBD2 as D (5 bases). V was shortened by 3 bases and J by 6 bases, with 12 bases between the two germline ends. CDR1 is DFQATT, CDR2 SNEGSKA, per germline (reference sequence). The CDR3 has 12 residues. The DNA of the CDR3 is TGCAGTGCTAGTCCCATGGCGGGCGAGCAGTACTTC. Amino acid sequence: CSASPMAGEQYF.

This clonotype showed up many times. The chain links TRBV20-1 to TRBJ1-4, with D perhaps TRBD1 (5 bases). CDR3 size: 14 residues. Per germline, CDR1 DFQATT and CDR2 SNEGSKA (reference sequence). V lost 3 bases and J 7 bases, leaving 15 bases between the germline ends. The chain's CDR3 is CSASRGGAGEKLFF. Written as DNA, the CDR3 is TGCAGTGCTAGTAGGGGTGGGGCGGGTGAAAAACTGTTTTTT.